One and the same sample provided the 24 T cell receptor beta chains below, sequenced in a study of response to subunit inactivated influenza vaccine. TCRdb processed the RT-PCR reads anew with MiXCR; each CDR3 protein has one entry. The sample records hundreds of thousands of distinct CDR3 sequences, roughly 27% being singletons. This specimen was CD4+ T cells sorted from PBMCs, taken around 5 days after vaccination. The receptor source for this set is a man in his fifties who received an inactivated influenza vaccine.

This clonotype was recorded a few times. The chain employs TRBV4-3 and TRBJ2-5; perhaps TRBD1 as D (6 bases). The length of the CDR3 is 18 residues. Germline V gene data show CDR1 as LGHNA and CDR2 as YSLEER. The V and J ends lost 1 base and 1 base respectively, with 19 bases between them. CDR3 in DNA: TGCGCCAGCAGCCAAGCTCCTGCGGGCAGGGGAGCCCAAGAGACCCAGTACTTC. Translating it yields CASSQAPAGRGAQETQYF.

This chain joins TRBV7-9 and TRBJ2-7, with 7 bases aligning to TRBD2. CDR1 is SEHNR and CDR2 is FQNEAQ in the germline V gene (reference sequence). V was clipped by 7 bases and J by 6 bases; unmatched bases: 15. This CDR3 contains 15 residues. This CDR3 reads CASTLVASGRVEQYF. The CDR3, as DNA: TGTGCCAGCACCCTAGTGGCTAGCGGTCGGGTCGAGCAGTACTTC.

The V call is TRBV18, the J call TRBJ2-1, with 9 bases matching TRBD2. This CDR3 contains 14 residues. The ends lost 0 bases at V and 6 bases at J; junction bases unmatched: 0. CDR1 and CDR2 from the germline V gene are KGHSH and LQKENI. The CDR3 DNA reads TGTGCCAGCTCACCACCTAGCGGGAGCAATGAGCAGTTCTTC. Its translation: CASSPPSGSNEQFF. Variable domain in full (rest from reference TRBV18 and TRBJ2-1): NAGVMQNPRHLVRRRGQEARLRCSPMKGHSHVYWYRQLPEEGLKFMVYLQKENIIDESGMPKERFSAEFPKEGPSILRIQQVVRGDSAAYFCASSPPSGSNEQFFGPGTRLTVL.

The DNA of the CDR3 is TGCATTGCAGGACAATTCAAGGGAGAGACCCAGTACTTC. This encodes CIAGQFKGETQYF. The chain combines TRBV20-1 with TRBJ2-5; TRBD1 might be the D (5 bases). The length of the CDR3 is 13 residues. Germline CDR1 is DFQATT and CDR2 is SNEGSKA (reference sequence).

This clonotype has a count of ten or more. This sequence joins TRBV12-3 or TRBV12-4 and TRBJ2-7; perhaps TRBD2 as D (5 bases). V was clipped by 2 bases and J by 1 base, with 9 bases between them. This CDR3 contains 14 residues. The CDR3 reads CASSLSPGSYEQYF. The CDR3 DNA follows: TGTGCCAGCAGTTTATCCCCGGGGTCCTACGAGCAGTACTTC.

The V gene is TRBV10-3, the J gene TRBJ2-7; no firm D call. Trimming removed 6 bases at V and 0 bases at J, with 9 bases between. The germline V gene encodes CDR1 ENHRY and CDR2 SYGVKD. This CDR3 has 13 amino acids. Here the CDR3 DNA reads TGTGCCATCAGGGGTAGCAGCTCCTACGAGCAGTACTTC. Its translation: CAIRGSSSYEQYF.

This clonotype was counted ten times or more. The gene calls are TRBV12-3 or TRBV12-4 and TRBJ2-3; 11 nucleotides agree with TRBD2. The trim removed 7 bases at V and 4 bases at J, leaving 10 bases unmatched. There are 16 residues in the CDR3. CDR3 nucleotides: TGTGCCAGCACCCCTTCCGGGACTAGCGGTGCAGATACGCAGTATTTT. Its translation: CASTPSGTSGADTQYF.

V is TRBV20-1 and J is TRBJ2-7; TRBD1 matches at 10 bases. Losses at the gene ends were 7 bases for V and 5 bases for J; bases not matched to a gene: 14. Germline assignment: CDR1 DFQATT and CDR2 SNEGSKA (reference sequence). The CDR3 runs 15 residues. DNA of the CDR3: TGCAGTGTCACCCTCCCGGGACAGGGGAATGACGAGCAGTACTTC. Its translation: CSVTLPGQGNDEQYF.

CDR3 sequence reads: CASSLVSGTSGTQYF. In DNA form, the CDR3 reads TGTGCCAGCAGTTTAGTTTCCGGGACTAGCGGAACCCAGTACTTC. The chain combines TRBV12-3 or TRBV12-4 with TRBJ2-5, with 11 bases lining up with TRBD2. The CDR3 extends over 15 amino acids. V lost 1 base, J lost 8 bases, and 6 bases stayed unmatched.

CDR3 bases: TGCGCCAGCAGCGAATCGACAGGGTCCAGCCTCCCCTCCTATGGCTACACCTTC. It is translated as CASSESTGSSLPSYGYTF. This rearrangement joins TRBV5-1 to TRBJ1-2; 7 bases match TRBD1. The CDR3 spans 18 residues. Germline V gene lookup returns CDR1 SGHRS and CDR2 YFSETQ. V dropped 4 bases and J dropped 4; count of bases not matched to a gene: 19.

The V call is TRBV7-2, the J call TRBJ2-1, with a possible D match to TRBD2 (5 bases). Deletions cut 7 bases from V and 0 bases from J, with 13 bases between. The CDR3 extends over 15 amino acids. Looked up from germline, CDR1 is SGHTA and CDR2 is FQGNSA. The CDR3 region is CASTRELSSYNEQFF. CDR3 sequence (DNA): TGTGCCAGCACGAGGGAGCTGAGCTCCTACAATGAGCAGTTCTTC.

This chain uses TRBV4-3 with TRBJ2-1; D is undetermined. Germline CDR1 LGHNA, CDR2 YSLEER. This CDR3 is 14 amino acids long. The V and J ends lost 0 bases and 15 bases respectively, with 18 bases between them. Here the CDR3 DNA reads TGCGCCAGCAGCCAAGATACGGTTTCTGGTTTTTTGTTCTTC. Protein sequence: CASSQDTVSGFLFF.

V and J are TRBV12-3 or TRBV12-4 and TRBJ1-4; tentatively, D is TRBD1 (6 bases). V lost 7 bases and J lost 8, with 17 bases in between. The CDR3 runs to 14 residues. CDR3 protein: CASTRGGAGEKLFF. For the CDR3, the DNA is TGTGCCAGCACCCGCGGGGGGGCGGGGGAAAAACTGTTTTTT.

This clonotype was seen a few times. The rearrangement uses TRBV6-1 and TRBJ1-1; weak D call: TRBD1 (6 bases). Germline lookup yields CDR1 MNHNS and CDR2 SASEGT. The CDR3 has 14 amino acids. Trimming took off 7 bases at V and 6 bases at J, with 18 bases between the two ends. The DNA of the CDR3 is TGTGCCAGCATGGTCCCAGGGGCCAGGGCTGAAGCTTTCTTT. This encodes CASMVPGARAEAFF.

This clonotype was seen more than once but under ten times. The chain has TRBV12-3 or TRBV12-4 and TRBJ2-1; possible D gene TRBD2, 6 bases. This CDR3 has 14 residues. Trimming pared 7 bases from V and 5 bases from J, leaving 15 bases between. Written as DNA, the CDR3 is TGTGCCAGCAACCTAGGGCTAGCGAACAATGAGCAGTTCTTC. Residues: CASNLGLANNEQFF.

This rearrangement joins TRBV7-8 to TRBJ2-3; a possible D gene is TRBD1 (5 bases). The J call may not be correct, given that the DNA end is closer to TRBJ1-5. The CDR3 extends over 16 amino acids. Germline CDR1 is SGHVS and CDR2 is FQNEAQ. The CDR3 DNA follows: TGTGCCAGCAGCCGCCTAGCGTTGAGGGGCACAGATACGCAGCATTTT. Translated, it gives CASSRLALRGTDTQHF.

In this sample, this clonotype turned up a few times. The chain combines TRBV20-1 with TRBJ2-1; possibly TRBD1 for D (5 bases). This CDR3 region has 13 residues. Germline loops: CDR1 DFQATT, CDR2 SNEGSKA (reference sequence). The V end was cut by 1 base, the J end by 3 bases, with 7 bases between. CDR3 region: CSARGQRYNEQFF. In DNA form, the CDR3 reads TGCAGTGCTAGAGGACAGCGCTACAATGAGCAGTTCTTC.

The V gene is TRBV7-6, the J gene TRBJ2-7; 8 bases match TRBD2. CDR3 length: 14 amino acids. CDR1 is SGHVS and CDR2 is FNYEAQ in the germline V gene. V trimming: 5 bases; J trimming: 3 bases; junction bases outside the gene matches: 6. The CDR3 is CASSQSGSNYEQYF. CDR3 coding DNA: TGTGCCAGCAGCCAAAGCGGGAGTAACTACGAGCAGTACTTC.

This clonotype was seen only once. This sequence joins TRBV7-9 and TRBJ2-7; D not certain. There are 15 residues in the CDR3. CDR1 and CDR2 from the germline V gene are SEHNR and FQNEAQ (reference sequence). V lost 0 bases, J lost 3 bases, and 12 bases lay in between. CDR3: CASSLAATTGYEQYF. The CDR3, as DNA: TGTGCCAGCAGCTTAGCGGCCACCACTGGCTACGAGCAGTACTTC.

This clonotype has more than one count but fewer than ten. The chain has TRBV4-3 and TRBJ2-3; no clear D. Per the germline V gene, CDR1 is LGHNA and CDR2 is YSLEER. The CDR3 is 16 amino acids. Trimming cost V 3 bases and J 2 bases, with 15 bases left between them. The CDR3 here is CASSHSLGALTDTQYF. CDR3 DNA sequence: TGCGCCAGCAGCCACTCCTTGGGCGCCCTCACAGATACGCAGTATTTT.

This clonotype was found a few times. V usage is TRBV28 and J usage is TRBJ2-7; possible D gene TRBD2, 5 bases. Germline CDR1 is MDHEN and CDR2 is SYDVKM. The CDR3 is 13 amino acids. V lost 7 bases and J lost 3, with 13 bases in between. The CDR3 DNA reads TGTGCCAGCATAGTGCCTGGAGGCTACGAGCAGTACTTC. Translated: CASIVPGGYEQYF.

This chain uses TRBV7-2 with TRBJ2-2; the D gene is possibly TRBD1 (7 bases). The CDR3 extends over 16 amino acids. V was clipped by 4 bases and J by 1 base, with 13 bases between them. The germline V gene has CDR1 SGHTA and CDR2 FQGNSA. CDR3 in amino acids: CASSWRDSQNTGELFF. CDR3 DNA: TGTGCCAGCAGCTGGAGGGACAGTCAGAACACCGGGGAGCTGTTTTTT.

This clonotype was seen only a few times. The chain has TRBV20-1 and TRBJ2-7; D may be TRBD1 (6 bases). The CDR3 length is 13 residues. The germline CDR1 and CDR2 sequences are DFQATT and SNEGSKA (reference sequence). Trimming removed 5 bases at V and 5 bases at J, with 16 bases between. The DNA of the CDR3 is TGCAGTGCTCGCAGGGGCACTAACGACGAGCAGTACTTC. Protein: CSARRGTNDEQYF.

In its sample, this clonotype was seen many times. V gene TRBV4-2 combines with J gene TRBJ2-3, with unresolved D. CDR1 LGHNA and CDR2 YNFKEQ come from the germline V gene. This CDR3 is 14 amino acids long. V was pared by 0 bases and J by 4 bases, with 8 bases between. The CDR3 sequence: CASSQDTGADTQYF. As DNA, the CDR3 is TGTGCCAGCAGCCAAGATACCGGCGCAGATACGCAGTATTTT.